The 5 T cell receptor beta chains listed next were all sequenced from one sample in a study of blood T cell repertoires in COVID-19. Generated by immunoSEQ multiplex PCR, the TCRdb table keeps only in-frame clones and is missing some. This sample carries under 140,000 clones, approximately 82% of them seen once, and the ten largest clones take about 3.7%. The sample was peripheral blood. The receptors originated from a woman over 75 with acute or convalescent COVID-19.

The chain's CDR3 is CASSISGGQYEQYF. The CDR3 coding sequence is TGTGCCAGTAGTATCTCCGGTGGACAGTACGAGCAGTACTTC. The chain is built from TRBV19 and TRBJ2-7; possible D gene TRBD1, 6 bases. The V gene lost 3 bases and the J gene lost 4 bases, with 13 bases spanning the gap. The CDR3 is 14 amino acids. From germline, CDR1 is LNHDA and CDR2 SQIVND (reference sequence).

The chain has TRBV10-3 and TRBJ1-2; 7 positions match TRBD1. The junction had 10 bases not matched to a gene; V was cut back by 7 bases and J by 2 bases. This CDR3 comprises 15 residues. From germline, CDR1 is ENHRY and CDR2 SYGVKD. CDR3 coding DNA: TGTGCCATCAATGACAGGGAGGGAGTAAACTATGGCTACACCTTC. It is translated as CAINDREGVNYGYTF.

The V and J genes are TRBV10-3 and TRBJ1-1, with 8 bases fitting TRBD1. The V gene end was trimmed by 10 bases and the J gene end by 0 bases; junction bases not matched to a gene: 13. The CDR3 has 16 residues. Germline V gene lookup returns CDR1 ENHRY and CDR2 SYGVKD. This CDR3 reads CATRGTGAILNTEAFF. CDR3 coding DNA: TGTGCCACCAGGGGGACAGGCGCCATTCTGAACACTGAAGCTTTCTTT.

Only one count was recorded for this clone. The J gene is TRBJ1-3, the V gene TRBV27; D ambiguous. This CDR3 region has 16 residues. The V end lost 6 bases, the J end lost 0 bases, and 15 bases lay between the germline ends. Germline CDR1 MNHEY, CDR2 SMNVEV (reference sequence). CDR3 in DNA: TGTGCCAGCAGCCAAATGACACCTCTCTCTGGAAACACCATATATTTT. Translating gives CASSQMTPLSGNTIYF.

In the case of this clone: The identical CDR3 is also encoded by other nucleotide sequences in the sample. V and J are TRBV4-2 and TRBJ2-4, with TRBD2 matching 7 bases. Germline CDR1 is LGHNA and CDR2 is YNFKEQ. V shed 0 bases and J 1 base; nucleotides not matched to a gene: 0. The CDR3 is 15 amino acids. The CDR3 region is CASSQEGGAKNIQYF. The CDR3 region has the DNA TGTGCCAGCAGCCAAGAGGGAGGGGCCAAAAACATTCAGTACTTC.